The source of this TCR beta chain is a study of cytomegalovirus exposure and HLA in healthy donors. The overall study: As released early, the data held 80 million to 90 million unique TCRs from HLA-typed donors.

Comment on this clone: Its antigen is not identified.

The trim removed 2 bases at V and 7 bases at J, leaving 4 bases unmatched. There are 13 residues in the CDR3. CDR1 WNHNN and CDR2 SYGVQD come from the germline V gene (reference sequence). The study's findings and limits: Investigators reported approximately 170 TCR beta chains as tied to cytomegalovirus. Rates of TCR association differed by HLA locus in a later analysis, with DRB1 highest and HLA-C lowest. Analyses of presence/absence relied on an assumption of roughly uniform sequencing depth across donors.

It was with 60 Vbeta and 13 Jbeta primers that the PCR ran. Clones were read by immunoSEQ multiplex PCR, and TCRdb kept only the in-frame ones, dropping some. The specimen's table records some 180,000 clones. The source material was PBMCs. The source of this sequence is a man aged 25-45 years in good health and CMV-seronegative. The chain employs TRBV10-1 and TRBJ1-1, with TRBD1 matching 7 bases. The CDR3 nucleotides read TGCGCCAGCAGTGAGGGAGGACAGGATGAAGCTTTCTTT. It encodes CASSEGGQDEAFF.